The clone carrying this T cell receptor (beta chain) appeared a single time. What it binds is unknown. This entry is derived from a study of cytomegalovirus exposure and HLA in healthy donors. General study points: Subsequent analysis revealed that first-cohort TCR clusters tended to co-occur in the 100 to 150 validation repertoires. Altogether, 170 or so TCR beta chains were recorded as cytomegalovirus-associated.

The data were produced by immunoSEQ multiplex PCR, yet TCRdb's version contains in-frame clones alone and is incomplete. The sample lists roughly 90,000 clones; 75% to 90% were seen once. Germline V gene sequence: CDR1 KGHSH, CDR2 LQKENI. V shed 3 bases and J shed 3 bases, with 11 bases lying between them. The CDR3 is 14 residues long. What was sequenced was PBMCs. This chain links TRBV18 with TRBJ2-5, with D maybe TRBD1 (6 bases). The TCR sequence derives from a man in his late teens or twenties in good health and CMV-seropositive. CDR3 protein: CASSPGASEETQYF. Here the CDR3 DNA reads TGTGCCAGCTCACCGGGGGCCAGTGAAGAGACCCAGTACTTC.